Each of the 24 T cell receptor beta chains below was sequenced from the same sample in a study of T cell repertoires in aging, cancer and after chemotherapy (dated by TCRdb to the late 2010s). TCR beta rearrangements were amplified from genomic DNA isolated from peripheral blood, not from sorted cells or RNA. The sequencer listed for this sample is Illumina MiSeq. Multiplex touch-down PCR with a mixed TRB-A/B primer pool was used to amplify rearranged TRB sequences covering the V, D and J segments. Using fastp trimming at Q25 and MiXCR clonotype assembly, TCRdb reanalyzed the public sequencing data and kept in-frame beta chains. Rows with a matching CDR3 protein are joined into one entry that keeps the most common DNA and genes. The sample table shows fewer than 3,500 distinct CDR3 sequences, and under 40% are seen once. The ten largest account for approximately 9.6% of the sample. The material sequenced was blood. The origin of the receptors is a human donor with a solid tumor.

The V gene is TRBV6-6, the J gene TRBJ1-1; the match to TRBD1 covers 7 bases. This CDR3 has 15 residues. V shed 6 bases and J 1 base; nucleotides not matched to a gene: 8. In germline, CDR1 is MNHNY, CDR2 SVGAGI (reference sequence). The CDR3 is CASSQWGQPNTEAFF. The CDR3 nucleotides read TGTGCCAGCAGCCAATGGGGACAGCCGAACACTGAAGCTTTCTTT.

This chain uses TRBV18 with TRBJ2-3; no clear D gene. Trimming took 2 bases from V and 4 from J, leaving 4 bases between them. The V gene's germline CDR1 is KGHSH and CDR2 LQKENI. This CDR3 comprises 12 residues. The CDR3 DNA sequence: TGTGCCAGCTCACCAGTGCCAGATACGCAGTATTTT. It is translated as CASSPVPDTQYF.

Notes on this clonotype: Germline and junction disagree at one end, which may indicate a read error. The genes are TRBV5-4 and TRBJ2-7, with TRBD1 matching over 7 bases. The CDR3 length is 14 residues. Germline lookup yields CDR1 SGHNT and CDR2 YYREEE (reference sequence). As DNA, the CDR3 is TGCGCCAGCAGCCCTGGGACAGCCTCCTACGAGCAGTACTTC. This sequence encodes CASSPGTASYEQYF.

The chain uses TRBV27 and TRBJ2-1; TRBD1 agrees at 8 bases. Germline CDR1 is MNHEY and CDR2 is SMNVEV (reference sequence). The CDR3 has 15 residues. Trimming removed 6 bases from V and 7 bases from J; junction bases left unmatched: 11. The CDR3 reads CASRPDRDHWNEQFF. CDR3 nucleotide sequence: TGTGCCAGCAGACCGGACAGGGATCATTGGAATGAGCAGTTCTTC.

This clonotype was observed a handful of times. The chain uses TRBV6-5 and TRBJ2-1; the D is unclear. The CDR3 length is 14 residues. The germline V gene encodes CDR1 MNHEY and CDR2 SVGAGI. V was trimmed by 2 bases and J by 3 bases, leaving 8 bases between them. CDR3 DNA: TGTGCCAGCAGTTACGGGAAGGACTACAATGAGCAGTTCTTC. It translates to CASSYGKDYNEQFF.

The chain recombines TRBV5-1 with TRBJ1-5; D call uncertain. Trimming cost V 4 bases and J 3 bases, with 11 bases left between them. Germline-derived CDR1 and CDR2 are SGHRS and YFSETQ. The CDR3 runs to 14 residues. CDR3 coding DNA: TGCGCCAGCAGCGTAGACGGTTTCAATCAGCCCCAGCATTTT. It yields the protein CASSVDGFNQPQHF.

The chain employs TRBV6-1 and TRBJ1-5; D unresolved. The CDR3 is 14 amino acids. The germline V gene has CDR1 MNHNS and CDR2 SASEGT. Trimming removed 6 bases from V and 7 bases from J, with 16 bases in between. CDR3 region: CASSPTGGGQPQHF. CDR3 nucleotides: TGTGCCAGCAGCCCAACTGGCGGCGGGCAGCCCCAGCATTTT.

This clonotype was found a few times. The chain uses TRBV7-6 and TRBJ2-7; TRBD1 aligns across 12 bases. Unmatched junction bases numbered 9, after V lost 4 bases and J lost 5 bases. CDR1 is SGHVS, CDR2 FNYEAQ, per germline. CDR3 length equals 16 residues. CDR3: CASSSPTGQGANEQYF. CDR3 in DNA: TGTGCCAGCAGCTCCCCAACGGGACAGGGGGCCAACGAGCAGTACTTC.

The chain recombines TRBV11-1 with TRBJ1-1; D gene unclear. Germline CDR1 reads SGHAT; CDR2 reads FQDESV (reference sequence). V was pared by 1 base and J by 4 bases, with 10 bases between. The CDR3 sequence is 14 residues long. CDR3 sequence (DNA): TGTGCCAGCAGCTTAGGTGGGCCGGGCACTGAAGCTTTCTTT. This gives the protein CASSLGGPGTEAFF. Based on the CDR3 plus reference TRBV11-1 and TRBJ1-1, the full variable domain is EAEVAQSPRYKITEKSQAVAFWCDPISGHATLYWYRQILGQGPELLVQFQDESVVDDSQLPKDRFSAERLKGVDSTLKIQPAELGDSAMYLCASSLGGPGTEAFFGQGTRLTVV.

This chain connects TRBV15 to TRBJ1-2, with 8 positions matching TRBD1. The germline gives CDR1 LNHNV, CDR2 YYDKDF (reference sequence). Trimming cost V 3 bases and J 10 bases; bases outside gene matches: 10. The CDR3 runs 14 residues. The CDR3 DNA is TGTGCCACCAGCAGTGCCGGGACAGGCATAGCCTACACCTTC. It encodes CATSSAGTGIAYTF.

The chain carries TRBV20-1 and TRBJ2-3; 11 nucleotides agree with TRBD2. With V trimmed by 0 bases and J by 0 bases, 8 bases remained unmatched. This CDR3 comprises 18 residues. Germline V CDR1 and CDR2: DFQATT, SNEGSKA (reference sequence). The CDR3 loop is CSARDYGGTSGSTDTQYF. DNA of the CDR3: TGCAGTGCTAGAGACTATGGGGGGACTAGCGGTAGCACAGATACGCAGTATTTT.

The chain carries TRBV20-1 and TRBJ2-2, with TRBD1 matching 7 bases. V trimming: 2 bases; J trimming: 1 base; junction bases outside the gene matches: 13. Germline assignment: CDR1 DFQATT and CDR2 SNEGSKA (reference sequence). The CDR3 is 18 residues long. The CDR3 region has the DNA TGCAGTGCTAGAACAATGGACCCGACAGGGAAGAACACCGGGGAGCTGTTTTTT. Its translation: CSARTMDPTGKNTGELFF.

By its share, this clonotype is medium-sized. The chain links TRBV29-1 to TRBJ1-1, with TRBD1 matching over 8 bases. Germline V gene sequence: CDR1 SQVTM, CDR2 ANQGSEA. Trimming took 4 bases from V and 5 from J; bases not matched to a gene: 6. This CDR3 comprises 13 residues. The CDR3 reads CSVARGLWTEAFF. The DNA for the CDR3 is TGCAGCGTTGCCAGGGGGCTGTGGACTGAAGCTTTCTTT.

The chain couples TRBV5-6 to TRBJ2-1; tentative D call: TRBD2 (6 bases). CDR3 size: 14 residues. Germline lookup yields CDR1 SGHDT and CDR2 YYEEEE. Trimming removed 2 bases at V and 6 bases at J, with 12 bases between. CDR3 residues: CASSFRAGGNEQFF. CDR3 DNA sequence: TGTGCCAGCAGCTTTCGTGCCGGGGGCAATGAGCAGTTCTTC.

The chain joins TRBV7-9 to TRBJ1-6, with 11 bases aligning to TRBD1. J gave up 0 bases and V 6 bases, and 4 bases lay outside the gene matches. This CDR3 is built from 17 residues. Germline V lookup: CDR1 SEHNR, CDR2 FQNEAQ (reference sequence). CDR3 in DNA: TGTGCCAGCAGTCGGGACAGGGGGACCTCCTATAATTCACCCCTCCACTTT. It translates to CASSRDRGTSYNSPLHF. Combining the CDR3 with reference TRBV7-9 and TRBJ1-6 gives the whole variable domain DTGVSQNPRHKITKRGQNVTFRCDPISEHNRLYWYRQTLGQGPEFLTYFQNEAQLEKSRLLSDRFSAERPKGSFSTLEIQRTEQGDSAMYLCASSRDRGTSYNSPLHFGNGTRLTVT.

The chain uses TRBV7-6 and TRBJ1-2; 7 nucleotides align to TRBD1. CDR3 length: 17 amino acids. The germline CDR1 and CDR2 sequences are SGHVS and FNYEAQ. V lost 4 bases to trimming and J lost 4 bases; unmatched junction nucleotides: 15. DNA for the CDR3: TGTGCCAGCAGCTCAGGGGGTCCAACCAGGGTAGGCTATGGCTACACCTTC. It is translated as CASSSGGPTRVGYGYTF.

This clonotype is termed large. The V and J genes are TRBV6-5 and TRBJ2-7; possibly TRBD1 for D (5 bases). The CDR3 has 13 residues. Germline CDR1 reads MNHEY; CDR2 reads SVGAGI. V was shortened by 6 bases and J by 4 bases, with 13 bases between the two germline ends. CDR3 bases: TGTGCCAGCAGCCCCACGGCAGGGTACGAGCAGTACTTC. As protein: CASSPTAGYEQYF.

The chain joins TRBV27 to TRBJ1-2, with 10 bases fitting TRBD1. The CDR3 is 17 residues long. Unmatched junction bases numbered 16, after V lost 3 bases and J lost 9 bases. Germline V CDR1 and CDR2: MNHEY, SMNVEV (reference sequence). CDR3 sequence (DNA): TGTGCCAGCAGTTTTGCGGGACAGGGGCGGTTCTTGGAAAGCTACACCTTC. Translating it yields CASSFAGQGRFLESYTF.

This clonotype was seen only a few times. The chain uses TRBV5-6 and TRBJ2-7; a possible D gene is TRBD2 (5 bases). This CDR3 spans 12 amino acids. Per the germline V gene, CDR1 is SGHDT and CDR2 is YYEEEE. V was cut by 3 bases and J by 3 bases, with 7 bases left in between. In nucleotides, the CDR3 is TGTGCCAGCAGCTCAGGACTCTACGAGCAGTACTTC. Amino acids: CASSSGLYEQYF.

J is TRBJ1-6 and V is TRBV20-1; D not resolved. CDR3 length equals 18 residues. The germline V gene has CDR1 DFQATT and CDR2 SNEGSKA (reference sequence). Trimming left V 6 bases short and J 8 bases short, with 29 bases between. The DNA of the CDR3 is TGCAGTGCAAGAATCGGTTCGGTTGGCAAGGTTTGGGATTCACCCCTCCACTTT. This gives the protein CSARIGSVGKVWDSPLHF.

This clonotype was counted only a few times. This chain uses TRBV7-2 with TRBJ2-7; the D gene is possibly TRBD1 (5 bases). The CDR3 totals 13 residues. The V gene lost 3 bases and the J gene lost 2 bases, with 8 bases spanning the gap. CDR1 and CDR2 from the germline V gene are SGHTA and FQGNSA. The CDR3 DNA reads TGTGCCAGCAGCTTTGGCAGGGCCTACGAGCAGTACTTC. The encoded protein is CASSFGRAYEQYF.

About this clonotype itself: This may stem from a read error, because a much larger clone lies one nucleotide away. The chain is built from TRBV29-1 and TRBJ2-3; D gene unclear. CDR1 and CDR2 (germline): SQVTM, ANQGSEA. Trimming cost V 7 bases and J 10 bases, with 24 bases left between them. CDR3 length: 14 amino acids. For the CDR3, the DNA is TGCAGCGCCGACCTTCGGATTCTTATTTTTGCGCAGTATTTT. This translates into CSADLRILIFAQYF.

The chain links TRBV6-2 or TRBV6-3 to TRBJ1-2; D uncertain. CDR1 is MNHEY, CDR2 SVGEGT, per germline. V lost 5 bases to trimming and J lost 4 bases, with 17 bases between them. The CDR3 has 15 amino acids. CDR3 DNA: TGTGCCAGCAGTCCCCGGGCAATGGAACTCTATGGCTACACCTTC. Protein: CASSPRAMELYGYTF.

This clonotype was seen more than once but under ten times. The gene calls are TRBV20-1 and TRBJ2-7; no definite D call. The CDR3 loop spans 12 amino acids. Germline loops: CDR1 DFQATT, CDR2 SNEGSKA (reference sequence). Trimming took 3 bases from V and 1 from J, leaving 7 bases between them. CDR3 amino acids: CSASWGSYEQYF. The CDR3 bases are TGCAGTGCTAGTTGGGGTTCCTACGAGCAGTACTTC.